Here is one T cell receptor (beta chain) with its context. These data come from a study of blood T cell repertoires in COVID-19. About the research overall: Acute and convalescent COVID-19 specimens originated in the United States, Italy and Spain. The cDNA or gDNA used as material had been derived from T cells, B-cell-depleted T cells, or PBMCs.

As processed by the authors: Reference gene primer amplification gave nucleated cell count estimates. Method: immunoSEQ multiplex PCR; TCRdb's copy keeps in-frame clones and lacks some. V and J calls and clone size come straight from that table; D and trimming were deduced from the DNA. The sample has 59,000 or so clones; roughly 88% are singletons. The CDR3 spans 15 residues. Germline V gene lookup returns CDR1 SQVTM and CDR2 ANQGSEA. Trimming left V 4 bases short and J 2 bases short, with 14 bases between. This receptor was taken from a human donor in a cohort sampled during active COVID-19. Input material: peripheral blood. This chain links TRBV29-1 with TRBJ2-2; possibly TRBD1 for D (5 bases). The CDR3 sequence is CSVGLGRVNTGELFF. DNA of the CDR3: TGCAGCGTTGGGTTGGGGCGCGTTAACACCGGGGAGCTGTTTTTT.